This T cell receptor beta chain was retrieved from a study of Ad26.COV2.S vaccination and SARS-CoV-2 variants (dated by TCRdb to the early 2020s). Background for the entire study: Donors in the vaccine arm were drawn from COV1001, a multicentre, randomized, double-blind, placebo-controlled phase I-IIa trial testing Ad26.COV2.S in healthy adults. Ad26.COV2.S was administered intramuscularly at 5 x 10^10 or 1 x 10^11 viral particles, either as a single shot or as two shots given 56 days apart. Trial participants were randomized into five groups of five: low-dose or high-dose Ad26.COV2.S given once or twice, or placebo on both occasions. A total of some 30 samples were included in the TCR-sequenced set, comprising around 19 Ad26.COV2.S vaccine recipients, 5 placebo recipients and 8 SARS-CoV-2 convalescent individuals. The specificity and breadth of SARS-CoV-2-reactive T cell receptors after Ad26.COV2.S vaccination were assessed by TCRbeta repertoire sequencing. Investigators remained blinded to trial group allocation during experiments and outcome assessment. What the study reported, not specific to this receptor: The study was not powered to compare responses between vaccine doses or regimens. Spike-specific TCR breadth was higher in Ad26.COV2.S recipients than in placebo recipients (P = 0.0014). Vaccine and placebo recipients had comparable non-spike TCR breadth, which fits with the vaccine containing only spike. The authors noted that the TCR breadth and depth analyses may have underestimated total T cell responses. After vaccination, substantial breadth of spike-specific CD8+ and CD4+ T cell responses was reported.

This specimen's treatment or condition label, per the study, means: some 20 received Ad26.COV2.S at low or high dose, single or two shots; several received placebo; per-sample allocation not given. Repertoires of vaccine and placebo recipients were sequenced from samples collected on day 63 after the first injection. In Cohort 1b, about 27 adults aged 18-55 years were enrolled at a single site in Boston, USA, between 29 July and 7 August 2020. Ad26.COV2.S was a replication-incompetent adenovirus type 26 vector that expressed a prefusion-stabilized SARS-CoV-2 spike protein derived from the original Wuhan strain. As to this clone: What antigen it recognizes has not been identified. Base qualities are missing; no much larger clone stands one base away.

The immunoSEQ Assay was used to sequence TCRbeta CDR3 regions. After extraction, genomic DNA underwent amplification by bias-controlled multiplex PCR, followed by high-throughput sequencing. In the source study's methods: To quantify the absolute abundance of each unique TCRbeta CDR3 region, sequences were collapsed and filtered. T cell fraction was estimated by normalizing TCRbeta template counts to usable DNA, with usable DNA measured through amplification of reference genes found in all nucleated cells. Repertoire TCRs were annotated as SARS-CoV-2-specific when V gene, CDR3 amino acid sequence and J gene were exactly matched to a known reactive TCR set. The reference SARS-CoV-2 TCR set was derived from MIRA and filtered for enrichment in COVID-19-positive ImmuneCODE repertoires, a step that removed public or cross-reactive TCRs. Using the MIRA antigens, annotated TCRs were further analysed by specific ORF or by position within an ORF. Breadth was defined as the number of annotated unique rearrangements divided by the total number of unique productive rearrangements, and depth was defined as the summed frequency of the annotated unique rearrangements. TCR breadth was compared between groups using two-sided Wilcoxon rank-sum tests. Imported from immuneACCESS, the table was reduced by TCRdb to in-frame sequences with V and J called. These copies leave out some clones; in studies compared against another copy, an unresolved V gene accounts for under half, and the cause of the remainder is not known. V, J and clone size reflect that table, while D and trimming were determined from the DNA. The sample records roughly 400,000 clones, about 91% of which are singletons. Under 2% of the sample comes from the top ten.

Reading from cysteine to phenylalanine, the CDR3 counts 13 amino acids. Of the read, only the CDR3 DNA is kept; its 39 bases are in frame from base 1. A distance of 6 bases separates the germline ends of V and J, which lose 2 bases and 3 bases respectively. The germline V gene gives CDR1 as SNHLY and CDR2 as FYNNEI. This sequence originates from a person between 18 and 65 years old who received the Ad26.COV2.S COVID-19 vaccine or a placebo. Sequencing used peripheral blood, obtained in a trial of Ad26.COV2.S vaccine versus placebo. The rearrangement combines TRBV2 with TRBJ2-3, with the identity of the D gene unclear. The CDR3 protein: CASSEYSTDTQYF. The bases read TGTGCCAGCAGTGAATACAGTACAGATACGCAGTATTTT.